The 25 T cell receptor beta chains below were found in one sample sequenced in a study of monozygotic twins with cystic fibrosis (dated by TCRdb to the early 2020s). Library preparation employed the immunoSEQ multiplex PCR assay. TCRdb holds this immuneACCESS table with in-frame rearrangements only. Some clones are missing; in checked studies, unresolved V genes explain under half, and the rest has no known cause. The sample records some 32,000 clones, roughly 96% of which are singletons. The ten largest clones add up to 0.15% to 0.2% of the sample. Sample: blood. The receptors stem from a girl aged 2 to 9 with cystic fibrosis.

The chain joins TRBV5-4 to TRBJ2-7, with TRBD1 as a possible D gene (5 bases). This CDR3 is built from 15 residues. Per the germline V gene, CDR1 is SGHNT and CDR2 is YYREEE (reference sequence). Trimming cost V 1 base and J 2 bases, with 13 bases left between them. The CDR3 reads CASSLYRQKTYEQYF. CDR3 nucleotide sequence: TGTGCCAGCAGCTTGTACCGACAGAAGACCTACGAGCAGTACTTC.

This clone was counted between two and nine times. The chain is built from TRBV10-2 and TRBJ2-7; D is perhaps TRBD2 (6 bases). The germline V and J ends were trimmed by 4 bases and 2 bases, with 9 bases remaining between them. The CDR3 length is 13 residues. Germline CDR1 and CDR2: WSHSY and SAAADI. CDR3 coding DNA: TGCGCCAGCAGTGCGGGAGAGGCCTACGAGCAGTACTTC. It specifies CASSAGEAYEQYF.

The rearrangement joins TRBV30 to TRBJ2-1, with a weak D call TRBD1 (5 bases). Germline CDR1 reads GTSNPN; CDR2 reads SVGIG (reference sequence). This CDR3 has 15 residues. V was clipped by 0 bases and J by 0 bases, with 9 bases between them. The CDR3 nucleotides read TGTGCCTGGAGTGTACGACAGACCTCCTACAATGAGCAGTTCTTC. It codes for CAWSVRQTSYNEQFF.

The chain joins TRBV29-1 to TRBJ1-1; TRBD1 is a possible D gene (5 bases). Germline assignment: CDR1 SQVTM and CDR2 ANQGSEA. V was shortened by 5 bases and J by 5 bases, with 15 bases between the two germline ends. This CDR3 comprises 13 residues. This chain's CDR3 is CSVRGLDWTEAFF. The CDR3 DNA follows: TGCAGCGTTAGGGGACTTGATTGGACTGAAGCTTTCTTT.

This chain joins TRBV4-1 and TRBJ2-1, with 7 bases that match TRBD2. The CDR3 is 15 residues long. CDR1 and CDR2 (germline): MGHRA, YSYEKL. V shed 4 bases and J 4 bases; nucleotides not matched to a gene: 7. The CDR3 is CASSRAASGYNEQFF. DNA for the CDR3: TGCGCCAGCAGCCGCGCGGCTAGCGGATACAATGAGCAGTTCTTC.

This rearrangement joins TRBV25-1 to TRBJ1-5, with a possible D match to TRBD1 (5 bases). The germline V gene has CDR1 MGHDK and CDR2 SYGVNS. Trimming took 6 bases from V and 3 from J, leaving 12 bases between them. The length of the CDR3 is 14 residues. The CDR3 DNA reads as TGTGCCAGCAGGAGGGACGGGTACAATCAGCCCCAGCATTTT. Its protein product is CASRRDGYNQPQHF.

J is TRBJ1-4 and V is TRBV4-1; tentatively, D is TRBD1 (5 bases). The CDR3 contains 13 residues. CDR1 and CDR2 from the germline V gene are MGHRA and YSYEKL. V was shortened by 8 bases and J by 8 bases, with 15 bases between the two germline ends. CDR3 sequence (DNA): TGCGCCAGCGGACCCGGGACGGGGGAAAAACTGTTTTTT. The encoded protein is CASGPGTGEKLFF.

This rearrangement joins TRBV2 to TRBJ2-4; perhaps TRBD2 as D (6 bases). Germline CDR1 reads SNHLY; CDR2 reads FYNNEI. CDR3 length equals 16 residues. Trimming took 1 base from V and 1 from J, leaving 11 bases between them. The CDR3 spells CASSEDGRGAKNIQYF. In nucleotides, the CDR3 is TGTGCCAGCAGTGAAGACGGGAGAGGTGCCAAAAACATTCAGTACTTC.

This clone was detected only once. V usage is TRBV7-9 and J usage is TRBJ1-1; D not resolved. CDR1 is SEHNR and CDR2 is FQNEAQ in the germline V gene (reference sequence). This CDR3 spans 13 amino acids. V was pared by 5 bases and J by 6 bases, with 13 bases between. CDR3 DNA: TGTGCCAGCAGCGCTACCATTAGCGCTGAAGCTTTCTTT. It is translated as CASSATISAEAFF.

A single count supports this clone. The chain has TRBV19 and TRBJ1-2; D remains ambiguous. The length of the CDR3 is 16 residues. Trimming removed 5 bases at V and 5 bases at J, with 21 bases between. The germline gives CDR1 LNHDA, CDR2 SQIVND (reference sequence). CDR3 amino acids: CASSPREGVLWYGYTF. For the CDR3, the DNA is TGTGCCAGTAGTCCCCGAGAGGGAGTTTTATGGTATGGCTACACCTTC.

The chain has TRBV6-1 and TRBJ1-5; D perhaps matches TRBD1 (6 bases). CDR1 MNHNS and CDR2 SASEGT come from the germline V gene. Trimming removed 7 bases from V and 3 bases from J, with 13 bases in between. The CDR3 is 14 residues long. The CDR3 loop is CASIPQGYNQPQHF. Written as DNA, the CDR3 is TGTGCCAGCATTCCACAGGGTTACAATCAGCCCCAGCATTTT.

The CDR3 loop reads CASGVSDTQYF. CDR3 bases: TGTGCCAGTGGAGTCTCTGATACGCAGTATTTT. The J gene is TRBJ2-3, the V gene TRBV6-6; no definite D call. Germline lookup yields CDR1 MNHNY and CDR2 SVGAGI (reference sequence). V was trimmed by 9 bases and J by 6 bases, leaving 10 bases between them. The CDR3 extends over 11 amino acids.

The chain recombines TRBV30 with TRBJ1-2; 7 bases are a match to TRBD1. V lost 0 bases, J lost 4 bases, and 8 bases stayed unmatched. The CDR3 is 15 amino acids. Germline V gives CDR1 GTSNPN, CDR2 SVGIG (reference sequence). The chain's CDR3 is CAWSVPNRGTYGYTF. CDR3 nucleotide sequence: TGTGCCTGGAGTGTACCGAACAGGGGTACCTATGGCTACACCTTC.

V is TRBV2 and J is TRBJ1-2, with unresolved D. Per the germline V gene, CDR1 is SNHLY and CDR2 is FYNNEI. CDR3 size: 15 residues. V was cut by 7 bases and J by 7 bases, with 22 bases left in between. CDR3 nucleotide sequence: TGTGCCAGCAAAAGAAGGTCTTGGGGTTTGGCTGGCTACACCTTC. Translating gives CASKRRSWGLAGYTF.

This clone was recorded once. The same CDR3 is also encoded by other DNA sequences in this sample. J is TRBJ2-7 and V is TRBV30; D remains unclear. Trimming took 2 bases from V and 6 from J, leaving 8 bases between them. The CDR3 sequence is 11 residues long. Germline values: CDR1 GTSNPN, CDR2 SVGIG (reference sequence). The CDR3 region is CAWSIGSEQYF. The CDR3 DNA follows: TGTGCCTGGAGTATAGGATCCGAGCAGTACTTC.

This rearrangement joins TRBV6-5 to TRBJ2-7; D uncertain. The length of the CDR3 is 13 residues. Trimming took off 2 bases at V and 1 base at J, with 6 bases between the two ends. Germline CDR1 MNHEY, CDR2 SVGAGI. CDR3 DNA sequence: TGTGCCAGCAGTTACGACGGGTCCTACGAGCAGTACTTC. This translates into CASSYDGSYEQYF.

The V gene is TRBV30, the J gene TRBJ2-7, with a tentative D call TRBD1 (6 bases). CDR1 and CDR2 (germline): GTSNPN, SVGIG (reference sequence). This CDR3 contains 12 residues. V shed 5 bases and J shed 1 base, with 9 bases lying between them. Written as DNA, the CDR3 is TGTGCCTGGGCGGACAGTTCCTACGAGCAGTACTTC. It encodes CAWADSSYEQYF.

CDR3 sequence (DNA): TGTGCCTGGAGTAGGGACAGGGCCGAGACCCAGTACTTC. This codes for CAWSRDRAETQYF. The genes are TRBV30 and TRBJ2-5; 9 bases align to TRBD1. Trimming removed 2 bases from V and 5 bases from J; junction bases left unmatched: 3. The CDR3 contains 13 residues. Germline V gene data show CDR1 as GTSNPN and CDR2 as SVGIG (reference sequence).

The rearrangement links TRBV5-1 to TRBJ1-3, with a possible D match to TRBD1 (6 bases). V lost 1 base, J lost 4 bases, and 15 bases lay in between. CDR1 SGHRS and CDR2 YFSETQ come from the germline V gene. The CDR3 loop spans 16 amino acids. The CDR3 nucleotides read TGCGCCAGCAGCTTGAGTTGGGGGGCCGGAGGAAACACCATATATTTT. It encodes CASSLSWGAGGNTIYF. Based on the CDR3 plus reference TRBV5-1 and TRBJ1-3, the full variable domain is KAGVTQTPRYLIKTRGQQVTLSCSPISGHRSVSWYQQTPGQGLQFLFEYFSETQRNKGNFPGRFSGRQFSNSRSEMNVSTLELGDSALYLCASSLSWGAGGNTIYFGEGSWLTVV.

CDR3 sequence reads: CAIKVAGGGQYF. Written as DNA, the CDR3 is TGTGCCATCAAGGTAGCGGGAGGAGGGCAGTACTTC. V gene TRBV10-3 combines with J gene TRBJ2-7; 10 bases line up with TRBD2. The CDR3 extends over 12 amino acids. Losses at the gene ends were 7 bases for V and 9 bases for J; bases not matched to a gene: 6. Germline V lookup: CDR1 ENHRY, CDR2 SYGVKD.

The chain couples TRBV6-5 to TRBJ1-1, with D unresolved. The CDR3 is made up of 13 amino acids. V was pared by 6 bases and J by 0 bases, with 8 bases between. Germline CDR1 reads MNHEY; CDR2 reads SVGAGI. The CDR3 DNA reads TGTGCCAGCAGACCCGGGCTGAACACTGAAGCTTTCTTT. This sequence encodes CASRPGLNTEAFF.

CDR3 coding DNA: TGCGCCAGCAGCCAAGTAGGGTTGAACACTGAAGCTTTCTTT. Its translation: CASSQVGLNTEAFF. The chain has TRBV4-1 and TRBJ1-1; D is undetermined. Per the germline V gene, CDR1 is MGHRA and CDR2 is YSYEKL. This CDR3 region has 14 residues. Trimming pared 1 base from V and 0 bases from J, leaving 6 bases between.

The chain employs TRBV21-1 and TRBJ1-1; TRBD1, as called in the table, went unchecked against the DNA. TRBV21-1 is a pseudogene locus. The CDR3 consists of 16 residues. Here the CDR3 reads CASSKGPAGGDTEAFF. The CDR3 region has the DNA TGTGCCAGCAGCAAAGGTCCGGCAGGGGGCGACACTGAAGCTTTCTTT.

The CDR3 DNA reads TGTGCCAGCAGTTCCTTTAGTACTGAAGCTTTCTTT. Amino acids: CASSSFSTEAFF. The chain recombines TRBV6-5 with TRBJ1-1; D is unresolved. The germline gives CDR1 MNHEY, CDR2 SVGAGI. This CDR3 is 12 amino acids long. V lost 4 bases to trimming and J lost 5 bases, with 8 bases between them.

This sequence joins TRBV27 and TRBJ2-3, with a weak D call TRBD2 (6 bases). CDR1 is MNHEY, CDR2 SMNVEV, per germline (reference sequence). V was cut by 3 bases and J by 2 bases, with 15 bases left in between. This CDR3 comprises 16 residues. The CDR3, as DNA: TGTGCCAGCAGTTTTTCTGGGACTTGGTACACAGATACGCAGTATTTT. Its protein product is CASSFSGTWYTDTQYF.